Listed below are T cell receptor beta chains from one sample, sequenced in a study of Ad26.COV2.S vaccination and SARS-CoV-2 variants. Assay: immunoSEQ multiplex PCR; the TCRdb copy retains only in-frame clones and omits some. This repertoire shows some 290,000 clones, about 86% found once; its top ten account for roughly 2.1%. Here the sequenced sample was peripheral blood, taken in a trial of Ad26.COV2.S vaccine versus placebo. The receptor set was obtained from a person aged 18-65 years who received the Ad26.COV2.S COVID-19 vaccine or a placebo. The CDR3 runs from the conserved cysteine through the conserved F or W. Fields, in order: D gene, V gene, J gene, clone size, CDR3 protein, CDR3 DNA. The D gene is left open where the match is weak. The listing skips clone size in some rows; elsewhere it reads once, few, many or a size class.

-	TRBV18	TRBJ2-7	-	CASSPLQGEQYF	TGTGCCAGCTCCCCCTTACAGGGCGAGCAGTACTTC
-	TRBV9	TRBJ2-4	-	CASSDLREGAKNIQYF	TGTGCCAGCAGCGACCTCCGCGAAGGAGCCAAAAACATTCAGTACTTC
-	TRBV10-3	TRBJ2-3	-	CAIKGDADTQYF	TGTGCCATCAAAGGGGATGCAGATACGCAGTATTTT
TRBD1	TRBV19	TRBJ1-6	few	CASSSPTGANSPLHF	TGTGCCAGTAGTTCCCCGACAGGGGCTAATTCACCCCTCCACTTT
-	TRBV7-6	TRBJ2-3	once	CASSLGRDTQYF	TGTGCCAGCAGCTTAGGTAGGGATACGCAGTATTTT
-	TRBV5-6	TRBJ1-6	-	CASRRNQNSPLHF	TGTGCCAGCAGGCGAAACCAGAATTCACCCCTCCACTTT
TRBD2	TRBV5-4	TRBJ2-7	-	CASRHSGGPYEQYF	TGTGCCAGCAGACATAGCGGGGGGCCATACGAGCAGTACTTC
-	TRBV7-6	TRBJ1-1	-	CASSSENTEAFF	TGTGCCAGCAGCTCCGAGAACACTGAAGCTTTCTTT
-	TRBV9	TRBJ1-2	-	CASSVNGLSHYGYTF	TGTGCCAGCAGCGTAAACGGTCTCTCTCACTATGGCTACACCTTC
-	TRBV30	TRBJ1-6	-	CAWSVDSINSPLHF	TGTGCCTGGAGTGTGGACAGCATCAATTCACCCCTCCACTTT
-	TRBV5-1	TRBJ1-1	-	CASSYGEGWNTEAFF	TGCGCCAGCAGCTATGGGGAGGGGTGGAACACTGAAGCTTTCTTT
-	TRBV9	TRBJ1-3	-	CASSTQTGNTIYF	TGTGCCAGCAGCACCCAGACTGGAAACACCATATATTTT
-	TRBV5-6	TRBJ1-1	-	CASSLGGWGGATTEAFF	TGTGCCAGCAGCTTGGGGGGCTGGGGAGGGGCCACCACTGAAGCTTTCTTT
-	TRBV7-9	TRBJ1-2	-	CASSSYEGGKLYGYTF	TGTGCCAGCAGCTCTTACGAAGGGGGAAAACTATACGGCTACACCTTC
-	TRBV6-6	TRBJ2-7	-	CASREGNGDEQYF	TGTGCCAGCAGAGAGGGGAACGGGGACGAGCAGTACTTC
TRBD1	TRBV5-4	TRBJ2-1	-	CASSPPTGFGYEQFF	TGTGCCAGCAGCCCCCCGACAGGGTTCGGCTATGAGCAGTTCTTC
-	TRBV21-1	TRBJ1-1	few	CASSKNRRGRNTEAFF	TGTGCCAGCAGTAAAAACCGAAGGGGGCGGAACACTGAAGCTTTCTTT
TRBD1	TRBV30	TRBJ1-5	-	CAWSVRGTGGAFGNQPQHF	TGTGCCTGGAGTGTACGTGGGACAGGGGGCGCCTTTGGAAATCAGCCCCAGCATTTT
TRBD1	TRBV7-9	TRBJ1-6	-	CASSLDRWGSPLHF	TGTGCCAGCAGCTTGGACAGGTGGGGTTCACCCCTCCACTTT
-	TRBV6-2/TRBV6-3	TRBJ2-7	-	CASSYSGLATYEQYF	TGTGCCAGCAGTTACTCGGGCCTAGCGACCTACGAGCAGTACTTC
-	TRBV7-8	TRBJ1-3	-	CASSPSEATGNTIYF	TGTGCCAGCAGCCCTAGTGAGGCAACGGGAAACACCATATATTTT
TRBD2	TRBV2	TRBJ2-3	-	CASGTSGRTDTQYF	TGTGCCAGTGGGACTAGCGGCCGCACAGATACGCAGTATTTT
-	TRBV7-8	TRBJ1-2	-	CASSLDRTSYGYTF	TGTGCCAGCAGCTTAGACCGGACCTCCTATGGCTACACCTTC
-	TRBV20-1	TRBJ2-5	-	CSAGAQETQYF	TGCAGTGCTGGGGCCCAAGAGACCCAGTACTTC
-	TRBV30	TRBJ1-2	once	CAWSSTTQDGYTF	TGTGCCTGGAGTTCTACGACCCAAGATGGCTACACCTTC
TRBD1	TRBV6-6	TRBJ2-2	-	CASLNRGNTGELFF	TGTGCCAGCTTAAACAGGGGAAACACCGGGGAGCTGTTTTTT
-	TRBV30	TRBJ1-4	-	CAWSSRNEKLFF	TGTGCCTGGTCTTCACGGAATGAAAAACTGTTTTTT
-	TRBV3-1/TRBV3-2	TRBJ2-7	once	CASSQEGLGNEQYF	TGTGCCAGCAGCCAAGAAGGGTTGGGGAACGAGCAGTACTTC
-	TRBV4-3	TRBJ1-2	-	CASSQAGYGYTF	TGCGCCAGCAGCCAAGCAGGGTATGGCTACACCTTC
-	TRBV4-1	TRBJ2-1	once	CASSQQPTGSYNEQFF	TGCGCCAGCAGCCAGCAACCTACCGGGTCCTACAATGAGCAGTTCTTC
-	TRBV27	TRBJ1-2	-	CASTLPPTYGYTF	TGTGCCAGCACCCTCCCCCCCACCTATGGCTACACCTTC
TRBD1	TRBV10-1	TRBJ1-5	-	CASSESGSGGTGADSNQPQHF	TGCGCCAGCAGTGAGTCGGGGAGCGGGGGTACAGGGGCTGATAGCAATCAGCCCCAGCATTTT
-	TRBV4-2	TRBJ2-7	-	CASSGREGSYEQYF	TGTGCCAGCAGCGGACGAGAGGGCTCCTACGAGCAGTACTTC
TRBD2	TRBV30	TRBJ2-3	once	CAFLDLAGTTSTDTQYF	TGTGCCTTTCTCGACTTAGCGGGTACAACTAGCACAGATACGCAGTATTTT
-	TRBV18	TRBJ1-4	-	CASSRGMSGEKLFF	TGTGCCAGCTCACGCGGGATGTCGGGAGAAAAACTGTTTTTT
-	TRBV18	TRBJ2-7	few	CASSPNDGGYEQYF	TGTGCCAGCTCACCCAATGACGGGGGCTACGAGCAGTACTTC